The clone carrying this T cell receptor (beta chain) showed up just a few times. The record originates from a study of cytomegalovirus exposure and HLA in healthy donors. V gave up 5 bases and J gave up 6 bases, with 16 bases separating them. Germline V gives CDR1 SGHTA, CDR2 FQGNSA. The CDR3 is 14 residues long. The primer mix had 60 Vbeta and 13 Jbeta primers. Authors' processing steps: An analysis performed later counted about 80 million unique TCR beta chains (approximately 10 million of them shared). Method: immunoSEQ multiplex PCR; TCRdb's copy keeps in-frame clones and lacks some. Clone size and the V and J calls come from that table; the DNA yielded D and trimming. The table lists about 130,000 clones, around 75% of them singletons.

The sequence was obtained from a man between 25 and 39 years old in good health and CMV-seronegative. The sequenced sample was PBMCs. V is TRBV7-2 and J is TRBJ1-2, with a tentative D call TRBD1 (6 bases). CDR3 nucleotides: TGTGCCAGCAGCCTCGGGGGGCCCAGAGATGGCTACACCTTC. This encodes CASSLGGPRDGYTF.